Following are 23 T cell receptor beta chains from one sample sequenced in a study of beta chain features in type 1 diabetes. Findings of the study overall: TCRB CDR3 length was moderately but significantly reduced in all four CD4+ subsets of Type 1 diabetes patients.

Expressed TCRB transcripts got sequenced, as all isolated RNA was reverse transcribed. Produced via immunoSEQ multiplex PCR; TCRdb's table is partial and in-frame only. This repertoire shows some 350,000 clones, roughly 14% found once; its top ten account for 0.015%. Their antigens are not known. Sequenced: naive CD4+ T cells from blood. The origin of the receptors is a woman aged 18-35 years with type 1 diabetes.

This clone has only a few counts. The V call is TRBV5-1, the J call TRBJ2-7; 12 bases are a match to TRBD1. Germline V lookup: CDR1 SGHRS, CDR2 YFSETQ. The CDR3 runs to 16 residues. V was pared by 1 base and J by 2 bases, with 4 bases of the junction left unmatched. In nucleotides, the CDR3 is TGCGCCAGCAGCTTGTCCGGGACAGGGGGCACCTACGAGCAGTACTTC. It specifies CASSLSGTGGTYEQYF.

This clone showed up just a few times. The chain employs TRBV28 and TRBJ2-7; tentatively, D is TRBD1 (5 bases). This CDR3 has 17 residues. The germline CDR1 and CDR2 sequences are MDHEN and SYDVKM. V lost 1 base and J 0 bases, leaving 16 bases between the germline ends. DNA of the CDR3: TGTGCCAGCAGTTTATTCCTGGGGCCCCTCTACTCCTACGAGCAGTACTTC. As protein: CASSLFLGPLYSYEQYF.

This clone was found a few times. The genes are TRBV15 and TRBJ1-2, with a possible D match to TRBD1 (6 bases). V was pared by 2 bases and J by 6 bases, with 22 bases between. The germline gives CDR1 LNHNV, CDR2 YYDKDF (reference sequence). The CDR3 spans 17 residues. The CDR3 reads CATSRYPGGHQMDGYTF. The CDR3 nucleotides are TGTGCCACCAGCAGATACCCTGGGGGACACCAGATGGATGGCTACACCTTC.

A few counts support this clone. This chain joins TRBV20-1 and TRBJ1-2; D not certain. Germline V gives CDR1 DFQATT, CDR2 SNEGSKA (reference sequence). There are 11 residues in the CDR3. Trimming stripped 3 bases from V and 8 bases from J, with 10 bases between. CDR3 amino acids: CSARMGYGYTF. The CDR3 coding sequence is TGCAGTGCTAGGATGGGCTACGGCTACACCTTC.

This clone has only a few counts. The V and J genes are TRBV25-1 and TRBJ2-5; 8 bases line up with TRBD1. J lost 5 bases, V lost 2 bases, and 4 bases had no gene match. Germline CDR1 MGHDK, CDR2 SYGVNS. CDR3 length: 14 residues. The CDR3 bases are TGTGCCAGCAGTGAAGTTACAGGGGGGGAGACCCAGTACTTC. Translation gives CASSEVTGGETQYF.

This clone was counted only a few times. The chain combines TRBV5-1 with TRBJ2-1; 8 nucleotides agree with TRBD2. Per the germline V gene, CDR1 is SGHRS and CDR2 is YFSETQ. The CDR3 length is 15 residues. The trim removed 3 bases at V and 4 bases at J, leaving 6 bases unmatched. CDR3 nucleotides: TGCGCCAGCAGCTCTACTAGCGGCCGGTACAATGAGCAGTTCTTC. Protein: CASSSTSGRYNEQFF.

This clone has just a few counts. The V gene is TRBV27, the J gene TRBJ2-7; D is possibly TRBD1 (6 bases). CDR1 and CDR2 from the germline V gene are MNHEY and SMNVEV (reference sequence). This CDR3 contains 16 residues. Trimming pared 4 bases from V and 3 bases from J, leaving 19 bases between. The DNA of the CDR3 is TGTGCCAGCAGTTCCCTTCGAGGGCAGGGGAACTACGAGCAGTACTTC. Translated: CASSSLRGQGNYEQYF.

As to this clone: The sample holds other DNA sequences that translate to the same CDR3. The chain uses TRBV19 and TRBJ1-5, with D perhaps TRBD1 (5 bases). CDR3 size: 12 residues. Deletions cut 9 bases from V and 0 bases from J, with 6 bases between. CDR1 and CDR2 from the germline V gene are LNHDA and SQIVND (reference sequence). This CDR3 reads CASRDSNQPQHF. For the CDR3, the DNA is TGTGCCAGCAGGGATAGCAATCAGCCCCAGCATTTT.

This clone has a handful of counts. The rearrangement uses TRBV7-2 and TRBJ2-3; no definite D call. The CDR3 has 15 amino acids. The V gene's germline CDR1 is SGHTA and CDR2 FQGNSA. V lost 1 base and J 0 bases, leaving 8 bases between the germline ends. Here the CDR3 reads CASSLDVKSTDTQYF. The CDR3 nucleotides read TGTGCCAGCAGCTTAGATGTTAAAAGCACAGATACGCAGTATTTT.

The chain links TRBV6-6 to TRBJ2-3, with 7 bases aligning to TRBD2. Germline V lookup: CDR1 MNHNY, CDR2 SVGAGI (reference sequence). The junction had 6 bases not matched to a gene; V was cut back by 2 bases and J by 4 bases. The CDR3 spans 15 residues. CDR3 region: CASSYGGGEADTQYF. The CDR3 coding sequence is TGTGCCAGCAGTTACGGGGGAGGGGAGGCAGATACGCAGTATTTT.

Here the CDR3 DNA reads TGTGCCAGCAGTGGAGCGGGAGCCCTTTACGAGCAGTACTTC. Amino acid sequence: CASSGAGALYEQYF. V is TRBV6-1 and J is TRBJ2-7, with 8 bases lining up with TRBD2. The germline V gene has CDR1 MNHNS and CDR2 SASEGT. V was clipped by 4 bases and J by 4 bases; unmatched bases: 6. The CDR3 covers 14 residues.

This clone showed up just a few times. This chain joins TRBV19 and TRBJ2-3; 7 bases line up with TRBD1. Germline V gene sequence: CDR1 LNHDA, CDR2 SQIVND (reference sequence). V lost 10 bases to trimming and J lost 6 bases; unmatched junction nucleotides: 16. CDR3 length: 15 amino acids. For the CDR3, the DNA is TGTGCCACCAGGGGACAGAGCAAGTCAATGGATACGCAGTATTTT. Its protein product is CATRGQSKSMDTQYF.

This rearrangement joins TRBV5-1 to TRBJ1-1, with 9 bases lining up with TRBD1. This CDR3 has 15 residues. Per the germline V gene, CDR1 is SGHRS and CDR2 is YFSETQ. Germline trimming cut 4 bases from V and 5 bases from J; bases unmatched to any gene: 9. Here the CDR3 DNA reads TGCGCCAGCAGCCCTCCAGGGACAGGGAAGACTGAAGCTTTCTTT. This translates into CASSPPGTGKTEAFF. Variable domain in full (rest from reference TRBV5-1 and TRBJ1-1): KAGVTQTPRYLIKTRGQQVTLSCSPISGHRSVSWYQQTPGQGLQFLFEYFSETQRNKGNFPGRFSGRQFSNSRSEMNVSTLELGDSALYLCASSPPGTGKTEAFFGQGTRLTVV.

This clone was counted between two and nine times. This rearrangement joins TRBV23-1 to TRBJ2-7, with TRBD2 matching 7 bases. TRBV23-1 is treated as an ORF (open reading frame) with a function not yet certain. The CDR3 runs 15 residues. With 0 bases clipped from V and 3 bases from J, the junction kept 5 bases outside the gene matches. The CDR3 DNA reads as TGCGCCAGCAGTCAATCCCCGGGGGGTGGCTACGAGCAGTACTTC. It encodes CASSQSPGGGYEQYF.

The chain uses TRBV6-5 and TRBJ2-5; D is undetermined. The ends were cut back, 2 bases at V and 3 bases at J, with 10 bases in the middle. The CDR3 length is 14 residues. Germline CDR1 MNHEY, CDR2 SVGAGI. The CDR3 is CASSYGGAEETQYF. The CDR3 DNA reads TGTGCCAGCAGTTACGGTGGAGCAGAAGAGACCCAGTACTTC.

The CDR3 here is CASSVSGGSTDTQYF. CDR3 sequence (DNA): TGTGCCAGCAGCGTTAGCGGGGGCAGCACAGATACGCAGTATTTT. This sequence joins TRBV28 and TRBJ2-3, with 9 nucleotides matching TRBD2. Germline CDR1 reads MDHEN; CDR2 reads SYDVKM. This CDR3 is 15 amino acids long. Germline trimming cut 6 bases from V and 0 bases from J; bases unmatched to any gene: 4.

V usage is TRBV5-6 and J usage is TRBJ2-1; the D gene is possibly TRBD1 (5 bases). Deletions cut 4 bases from V and 3 bases from J, with 11 bases between. CDR3 length: 14 residues. From germline, CDR1 is SGHDT and CDR2 YYEEEE. The CDR3 DNA reads TGTGCCAGCAGCCCCCAGGGTCGCTACAATGAGCAGTTCTTC. It is translated as CASSPQGRYNEQFF.

The chain uses TRBV7-8 and TRBJ2-2; D not resolved. The CDR3 length is 18 residues. Trimming took off 1 base at V and 0 bases at J, with 15 bases between the two ends. Germline V gene sequence: CDR1 SGHVS, CDR2 FQNEAQ. The CDR3 DNA reads as TGTGCCAGCAGCTTAGAGGAGTGGAGATACTCGAACACCGGGGAGCTGTTTTTT. It specifies CASSLEEWRYSNTGELFF. The whole variable domain, remainder taken from reference TRBV7-8 and TRBJ2-2, is GAGVSQSPRYKVAKRGQDVALRCDPISGHVSLFWYQQALGQGPEFLTYFQNEAQLDKSGLPSDRFFAERPEGSVSTLKIQRTQQEDSAVYLCASSLEEWRYSNTGELFFGEGSRLTVL.

This clone has a handful of counts. This chain's CDR3 is CASGLPPGETTDTQYF. CDR3 in DNA: TGTGCTAGTGGTTTGCCGCCTGGAGAGACCACAGATACGCAGTATTTT. This sequence joins TRBV12-5 and TRBJ2-3, with D uncertain. Trimming pared 2 bases from V and 2 bases from J, leaving 14 bases between. The CDR3 has 16 residues. CDR1 LGHNT and CDR2 FRNRAP come from the germline V gene.

The V call is TRBV20-1, the J call TRBJ1-1; TRBD1 is a possible D gene (5 bases). V dropped 8 bases and J dropped 9 bases, with 13 bases sitting between them. This CDR3 region has 10 residues. Germline CDR1 reads DFQATT; CDR2 reads SNEGSKA (reference sequence). CDR3 region: CSWGSQQAFF. CDR3 bases: TGCAGTTGGGGCAGCCAACAAGCTTTCTTT.

This rearrangement joins TRBV7-2 to TRBJ2-2; perhaps TRBD2 as D (6 bases). The germline V and J ends were trimmed by 5 bases and 6 bases, with 13 bases remaining between them. The CDR3 has 14 amino acids. Germline CDR1 SGHTA, CDR2 FQGNSA. CDR3 region: CASSPGTQAGELFF. CDR3 DNA: TGTGCCAGCAGCCCCGGGACTCAGGCCGGGGAGCTGTTTTTT.

J is TRBJ1-1 and V is TRBV18, with 12 bases fitting TRBD1. From germline, CDR1 is KGHSH and CDR2 LQKENI. The CDR3 covers 17 residues. Unmatched junction bases numbered 10, after V lost 3 bases and J lost 5 bases. The CDR3 sequence is CASSPNFRDRGRTEAFF. The DNA for the CDR3 is TGTGCCAGCTCACCGAATTTCCGGGACAGGGGGCGGACTGAAGCTTTCTTT.

Note on this clone: A read error may explain this, as a much larger clone is one base away. The sample carries other DNA sequences with the same CDR3. The genes are TRBV28 and TRBJ1-1, with D possibly TRBD1 on 6 matching bases. With 6 bases removed from V and 1 base from J, the gap between germline ends came to 9 bases. Germline assignment: CDR1 MDHEN and CDR2 SYDVKM. The CDR3 runs 13 residues. The CDR3, as DNA: TGTGCCAGCAGCTCGGACAGGAACACTGAAGCTTTCTTT. This codes for CASSSDRNTEAFF.